The 8 T cell receptor beta chains listed next were all sequenced from one sample in a study of vaccination and CD4 T cells after COVID-19. Treatment defined: roughly ten-day PBMC culture with coronavirus spike peptide pools or control peptides (ViraFEST assay). Sequencing of the DNA from cultured CD4+ T cells was carried out with the Oncomine TCR Beta short-read assay. A single record per CDR3 protein comes from TCRdb applying MiXCR to the PCR reads. Of under 30,000 distinct CDR3 sequences in the sample, approximately 40% were seen once. Their antigens are not known. The material sequenced was CD4+ T cells from blood, cultured in vitro. The source is a human donor who had recovered from COVID-19.

The chain links TRBV6-1 to TRBJ2-1; 12 nucleotides align to TRBD1. V shed 8 bases, J shed 9 bases, and the junction held 5 bases outside the gene matches. The CDR3 totals 13 residues. Germline V gene lookup returns CDR1 MNHNS and CDR2 SASEGT. The CDR3 spells CASGGQGAFEQFF. The CDR3 bases are TGTGCCAGCGGGGGACAGGGGGCTTTTGAGCAGTTCTTC.

This chain uses TRBV28 with TRBJ2-1; 14 bases match TRBD2. Germline V CDR1 and CDR2: MDHEN, SYDVKM. The junction had 9 bases not matched to a gene; V was cut back by 2 bases and J by 9 bases. This CDR3 is built from 17 residues. The CDR3 here is CASSLIGLAGGGGEQFF. CDR3 DNA: TGTGCCAGCAGTTTAATAGGACTAGCGGGAGGAGGGGGTGAGCAGTTCTTC.

The J gene is TRBJ2-1, the V gene TRBV7-9; the D is unclear. This CDR3 has 11 residues. Germline CDR1 and CDR2: SEHNR and FQNEAQ (reference sequence). The germline V and J ends were trimmed by 2 bases and 13 bases, with 9 bases remaining between them. In DNA, the CDR3 is TGTGCCAGCAGCTTAACTGCTCGTCAGTTCTTC. Its translation is CASSLTARQFF.

The V gene is TRBV14, the J gene TRBJ2-5; D possibly corresponds to TRBD1 (5 bases). The germline CDR1 and CDR2 sequences are SGHDN and FVKESK. This CDR3 region has 15 residues. Trimming shortened V by 4 bases and J by 3 bases, and 15 bases separated the two germline ends. For the CDR3, the DNA is TGTGCCAGCAGCCCGTTTTGGGGCAGAGAAGAGACCCAGTACTTC. Amino acid sequence: CASSPFWGREETQYF.

This clonotype was counted between two and nine times. The chain joins TRBV4-2 to TRBJ2-3; D remains unclear. This CDR3 comprises 16 residues. Germline V CDR1 and CDR2: LGHNA, YNFKEQ. V lost 1 base and J 2 bases, leaving 13 bases between the germline ends. CDR3 DNA sequence: TGTGCCAGCAGCCAAGCAGGCGGCCCGTCCACAGATACGCAGTATTTT. It translates to CASSQAGGPSTDTQYF.

The chain joins TRBV6-1 to TRBJ1-1; D possibly corresponds to TRBD1 (5 bases). Trimming removed 2 bases at V and 6 bases at J, with 16 bases between. Germline CDR1 is MNHNS and CDR2 is SASEGT. This CDR3 contains 15 residues. CDR3 protein: CASSESGLGRSEAFF. DNA of the CDR3: TGTGCCAGCAGTGAATCGGGGCTCGGCAGGTCTGAAGCTTTCTTT.

The J gene is TRBJ2-5, the V gene TRBV7-2; D may be TRBD2 (6 bases). The CDR3 is 14 residues long. Trimming cost V 2 bases and J 5 bases, with 12 bases left between them. Germline V gives CDR1 SGHTA, CDR2 FQGNSA. This CDR3 is CASSLSWGEETQYF. The DNA for the CDR3 is TGTGCCAGCAGCTTATCCTGGGGGGAGGAGACCCAGTACTTC.

This chain links TRBV6-1 with TRBJ1-5; 7 bases agree with TRBD1. CDR1 is MNHNS and CDR2 is SASEGT in the germline V gene. The CDR3 consists of 15 residues. With 8 bases clipped from V and 4 bases from J, the junction kept 11 bases outside the gene matches. In DNA, the CDR3 is TGTGCCAGCGGCCCCACAGGGGCCACAAATCAGCCCCAGCATTTT. Translating it yields CASGPTGATNQPQHF.